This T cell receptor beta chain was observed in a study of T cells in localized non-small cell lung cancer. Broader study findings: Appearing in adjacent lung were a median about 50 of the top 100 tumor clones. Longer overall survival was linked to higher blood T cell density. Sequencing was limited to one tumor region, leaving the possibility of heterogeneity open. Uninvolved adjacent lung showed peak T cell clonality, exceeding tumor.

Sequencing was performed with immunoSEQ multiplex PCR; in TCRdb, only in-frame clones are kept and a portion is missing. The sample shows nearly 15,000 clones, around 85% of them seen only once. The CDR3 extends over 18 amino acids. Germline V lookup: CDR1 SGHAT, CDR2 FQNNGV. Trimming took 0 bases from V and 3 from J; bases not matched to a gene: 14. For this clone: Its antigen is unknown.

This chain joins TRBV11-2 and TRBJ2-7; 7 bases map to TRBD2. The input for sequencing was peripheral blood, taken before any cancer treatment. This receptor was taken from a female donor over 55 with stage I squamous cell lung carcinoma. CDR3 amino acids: CASSLDRGGSVPIYEQYF. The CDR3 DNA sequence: TGTGCCAGCAGCTTAGATCGGGGCGGGAGCGTTCCCATCTACGAGCAGTACTTC.